The TCR beta chain described here comes from a study of blood T cell repertoires in COVID-19. Across the study: Sites in the United States, Italy and Spain provided acute and convalescent COVID-19 samples.

Enrollees, about 18 to 95 years old, lived in 20 to 25 US areas. Researchers sorted participants into cohorts using their self-reported clinical history. Original analysis: Counts of nucleated cells, estimated from reference gene primer amplification, were obtained. TCRdb's table, derived via immunoSEQ multiplex PCR, lists solely in-frame clones and lacks some. V, J and clone size are those of that table, while D and trimming were read from the DNA. The repertoire consists of 350,000 to 400,000 clones, with approximately 90% occurring once and the leading ten covering roughly 0.86%. J was trimmed by 2 bases and V by 0 bases; bases with no gene match: 4. Germline V gene lookup returns CDR1 WNHNN and CDR2 SYGVQD (reference sequence). This CDR3 region has 15 residues.

The sequencing input was PBMCs or T cells enriched from blood (not recorded which). The V call is TRBV10-1, the J call TRBJ2-7, with 7 positions matching TRBD1. This clonotype was sampled from a woman aged 40 to 49 who had been exposed to COVID-19. The CDR3 reads CASSESGTATYEQYF. In DNA, the CDR3 is TGCGCCAGCAGTGAGTCGGGGACAGCCACCTACGAGCAGTACTTC.